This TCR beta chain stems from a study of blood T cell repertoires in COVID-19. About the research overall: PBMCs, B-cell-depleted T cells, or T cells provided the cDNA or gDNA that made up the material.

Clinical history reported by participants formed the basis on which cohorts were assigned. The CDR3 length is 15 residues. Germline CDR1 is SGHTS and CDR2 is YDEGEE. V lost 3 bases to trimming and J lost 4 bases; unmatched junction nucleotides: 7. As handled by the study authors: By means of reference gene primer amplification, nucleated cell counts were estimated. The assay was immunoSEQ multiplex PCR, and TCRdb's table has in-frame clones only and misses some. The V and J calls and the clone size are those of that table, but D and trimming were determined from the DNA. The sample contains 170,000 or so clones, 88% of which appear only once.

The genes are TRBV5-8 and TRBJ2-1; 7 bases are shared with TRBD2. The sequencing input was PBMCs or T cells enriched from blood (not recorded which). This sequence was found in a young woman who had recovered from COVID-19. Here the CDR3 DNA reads TGTGCCAGCAGCTCTACTAGCGAAATATACAATGAGCAGTTCTTC. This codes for CASSSTSEIYNEQFF.